The 17 T cell receptor beta chains in this list originate from one sample, sequenced in a study of control samples from healthy donors and cancer patients. Method: immunoSEQ multiplex PCR; TCRdb's copy keeps in-frame clones and lacks some. Here the sample spans 130,000 or so clones, roughly 90% being singletons. Sequencing was carried out using blood. All receptors derive from a man younger than 35 in good health.

The chain joins TRBV30 to TRBJ2-7; 12 nucleotides align to TRBD2. J gave up 6 bases and V 3 bases, and 15 bases lay outside the gene matches. Germline CDR1 reads GTSNPN; CDR2 reads SVGIG (reference sequence). The CDR3 covers 17 residues. CDR3 protein: CAWSRSASLAGGREQYF. The CDR3, as DNA: TGTGCCTGGAGCCGAAGCGCATCACTAGCGGGGGGACGCGAGCAGTACTTC. Complete variable domain (other parts from reference TRBV30 and TRBJ2-7): SQTIHQWPATLVQPVGSPLSLECTVEGTSNPNLYWYRQAAGRGLQLLFYSVGIGQISSEVPQNLSASRPQDRQFILSSKKLLLSDSGFYLCAWSRSASLAGGREQYFGPGTRLTVT.

The gene calls are TRBV19 and TRBJ1-6; maybe TRBD1 (6 bases). V was pared by 6 bases and J by 10 bases, with 16 bases between. The CDR3 spans 14 residues. Looked up from germline, CDR1 is LNHDA and CDR2 is SQIVND (reference sequence). The CDR3 is CASRQGGFESPLHF. The CDR3 DNA reads TGTGCCAGTAGGCAAGGGGGGTTCGAATCACCCCTCCACTTT.

This clone showed up just a few times. The chain couples TRBV3-1 (or the pseudogene TRBV3-2) to TRBJ1-6; D call uncertain. CDR1 is LGHDT and CDR2 is YNNKEL in the germline V gene (reference sequence). V dropped 1 base and J dropped 7 bases, with 5 bases sitting between them. CDR3 length: 13 amino acids. CDR3 sequence: CASSQGVNSPLHF. Here the CDR3 DNA reads TGTGCCAGCAGCCAAGGGGTGAATTCACCCCTCCACTTT.

The V and J genes are TRBV5-1 and TRBJ1-4; D not resolved. CDR1 is SGHRS and CDR2 is YFSETQ in the germline V gene. The V and J ends lost 0 bases and 5 bases respectively, with 8 bases between them. CDR3 length equals 14 residues. CDR3 in amino acids: CASSLAVTNEKLFF. The CDR3 nucleotides read TGCGCCAGCAGCTTGGCCGTTACAAATGAAAAACTGTTTTTT.

This sequence joins TRBV6-5 and TRBJ2-1; possible D gene TRBD2, 5 bases. In germline, CDR1 is MNHEY, CDR2 SVGAGI. There are 13 residues in the CDR3. V lost 2 bases, J lost 9 bases, and 11 bases lay in between. The chain's CDR3 is CASSYVSGSEQFF. The CDR3 DNA reads TGTGCCAGCAGTTACGTCAGTGGGAGTGAGCAGTTCTTC.

V is TRBV5-6 and J is TRBJ2-7, with 8 bases lining up with TRBD1. V dropped 0 bases and J dropped 2; count of bases not matched to a gene: 4. The V gene's germline CDR1 is SGHDT and CDR2 YYEEEE. This CDR3 is built from 15 residues. The CDR3 nucleotides are TGTGCCAGCAGCTTGGGGACAGGGAAAGCCTACGAGCAGTACTTC. Amino acid sequence: CASSLGTGKAYEQYF.

This chain connects TRBV19 to TRBJ2-1; the D is unclear. Trimming took 3 bases from V and 2 from J, leaving 11 bases between them. The CDR3 has 15 amino acids. Germline V lookup: CDR1 LNHDA, CDR2 SQIVND (reference sequence). This chain's CDR3 is CASSIGQMAYNEQFF. CDR3 DNA sequence: TGTGCCAGTAGTATCGGGCAAATGGCCTACAATGAGCAGTTCTTC.

The chain combines TRBV19 with TRBJ1-1; D gene unclear. The CDR3 extends over 12 amino acids. Germline V CDR1 and CDR2: LNHDA, SQIVND (reference sequence). Trimming stripped 7 bases from V and 5 bases from J, with 11 bases between. The CDR3 reads CASKGLETEAFF. The CDR3 DNA follows: TGTGCCAGTAAAGGGTTGGAAACTGAAGCTTTCTTT.

The chain links TRBV11-2 to TRBJ2-1; D is undetermined. V lost 2 bases and J 7 bases, leaving 12 bases between the germline ends. CDR3 length: 14 residues. Germline values: CDR1 SGHAT, CDR2 FQNNGV. CDR3 bases: TGTGCCAGCAGCTTACTACGGAGCTGGAATGAGCAGTTCTTC. Protein sequence: CASSLLRSWNEQFF.

The chain joins TRBV2 to TRBJ1-2; D may be TRBD1 (5 bases). Per the germline V gene, CDR1 is SNHLY and CDR2 is FYNNEI. V was clipped by 6 bases and J by 4 bases, with 15 bases between them. The CDR3 length is 14 residues. This CDR3 reads CASSLLTVFYGYTF. DNA of the CDR3: TGTGCCAGCAGCCTCCTGACAGTTTTCTATGGCTACACCTTC.

V usage is TRBV7-2 and J usage is TRBJ2-5, with D possibly TRBD2 on 7 matching bases. Trimming shortened V by 5 bases and J by 2 bases, and 15 bases separated the two germline ends. The CDR3 is made up of 15 amino acids. Germline lookup yields CDR1 SGHTA and CDR2 FQGNSA. The chain's CDR3 is CASSPHRGAQETQYF. The DNA of the CDR3 is TGTGCCAGCAGCCCCCATCGGGGGGCGCAAGAGACCCAGTACTTC.

V gene TRBV7-6 combines with J gene TRBJ2-5; D possibly matches TRBD1 or TRBD2 (6 bases each). The CDR3 extends over 15 amino acids. Germline V gene data show CDR1 as SGHVS and CDR2 as FNYEAQ. Trimming took 5 bases from V and 5 from J, leaving 18 bases between them. CDR3 coding DNA: TGTGCCAGCAGCCCAACCCCGGGGGCGGGTGAGACCCAGTACTTC. It yields the protein CASSPTPGAGETQYF.

The chain uses TRBV11-2 and TRBJ1-4; TRBD1 agrees at 7 bases. Germline loops: CDR1 SGHAT, CDR2 FQNNGV. The CDR3 is 16 amino acids. The trim removed 4 bases at V and 0 bases at J, leaving 5 bases unmatched. The CDR3 coding sequence is TGTGCCAGCAGCTCAGGGGGGACAGCAACTAATGAAAAACTGTTTTTT. This codes for CASSSGGTATNEKLFF.

The V call is TRBV6-6, the J call TRBJ2-3, with TRBD1 matching over 7 bases. CDR1 MNHNY and CDR2 SVGAGI come from the germline V gene (reference sequence). The length of the CDR3 is 17 residues. Losses at the gene ends were 5 bases for V and 2 bases for J; bases not matched to a gene: 13. The CDR3 loop is CASSRREGATTTDTQYF. In nucleotides, the CDR3 is TGTGCCAGCAGTCGGCGAGAGGGGGCCACGACCACAGATACGCAGTATTTT.

This clone was seen a few times. The genes are TRBV29-1 and TRBJ1-5; TRBD1 matches at 12 bases. The germline CDR1 and CDR2 sequences are SQVTM and ANQGSEA. Trimming removed 6 bases from V and 7 bases from J; junction bases left unmatched: 10. The CDR3 extends over 15 amino acids. The CDR3 protein is CSVAIGTGGDQPQHF. CDR3 coding DNA: TGCAGCGTGGCCATTGGGACAGGGGGCGACCAGCCCCAGCATTTT.

The J gene is TRBJ2-7, the V gene TRBV11-2, with 9 bases fitting TRBD2. J was trimmed by 7 bases and V by 5 bases; bases with no gene match: 6. The CDR3 is 13 amino acids. In germline, CDR1 is SGHAT, CDR2 FQNNGV. The CDR3 nucleotides are TGTGCCAGCAGCACTTATAGCGGGGGTGAGCAGTACTTC. Translation gives CASSTYSGGEQYF.

CDR3 nucleotides: TGTGCCAGCATCCCCACGGCTGGATTACGGAACGAGCAGTACTTC. It is translated as CASIPTAGLRNEQYF. The chain has TRBV6-5 and TRBJ2-7, with D uncertain. Germline CDR1 MNHEY, CDR2 SVGAGI. V lost 7 bases, J lost 5 bases, and 21 bases lay in between. The length of the CDR3 is 15 residues.